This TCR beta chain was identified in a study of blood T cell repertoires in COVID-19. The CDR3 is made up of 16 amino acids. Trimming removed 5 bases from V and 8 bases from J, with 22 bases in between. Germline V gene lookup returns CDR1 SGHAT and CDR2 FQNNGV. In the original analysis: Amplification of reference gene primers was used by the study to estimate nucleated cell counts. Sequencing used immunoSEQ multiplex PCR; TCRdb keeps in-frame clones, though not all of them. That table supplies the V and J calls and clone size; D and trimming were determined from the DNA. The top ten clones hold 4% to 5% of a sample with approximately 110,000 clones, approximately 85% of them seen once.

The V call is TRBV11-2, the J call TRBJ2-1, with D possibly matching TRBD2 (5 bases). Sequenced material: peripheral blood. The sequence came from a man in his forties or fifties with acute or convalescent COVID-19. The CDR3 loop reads CASSPWSKGDGDEQFF. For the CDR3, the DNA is TGTGCCAGCAGCCCCTGGTCAAAGGGAGACGGGGATGAGCAGTTCTTC. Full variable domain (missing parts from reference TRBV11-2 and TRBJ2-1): EAGVAQSPRYKIIEKRQSVAFWCNPISGHATLYWYQQILGQGPKLLIQFQNNGVVDDSQLPKDRFSAERLKGVDSTLKIQPAKLEDSAVYLCASSPWSKGDGDEQFFGPGTRLTVL.